One sample yielded the 25 T cell receptor beta chains listed below, sequenced in a study of shared clonotypes between healthy human individuals. TCRdb's table, derived via immunoSEQ multiplex PCR, lists solely in-frame clones and lacks some. The profile shows around 320,000 clones, roughly 84% of them singletons. The sample was memory CD8+ T cells sorted from blood. Subset specified: CD45RO+ cells pooled with CCR7-negative TemRA cells. The receptors stem from a man aged 18 to 35 in good health.

The CDR3 sequence: CASNRAGQNNSPLHF. The CDR3 coding sequence is TGTGCCAGCAACAGGGCAGGACAGAACAATTCACCCCTCCACTTT. This chain links TRBV5-4 with TRBJ1-6; a weak D match, TRBD1 (6 bases). CDR3 length: 15 amino acids. V lost 6 bases and J lost 7, with 17 bases in between. In germline, CDR1 is SGHNT, CDR2 YYREEE (reference sequence).

The gene calls are TRBV5-1 and TRBJ1-3; unclear D gene. Per the germline V gene, CDR1 is SGHRS and CDR2 is YFSETQ. This CDR3 spans 13 amino acids. Between the trimmed V and J ends, which lost 0 bases and 8 bases, there was a span of 9 bases. The CDR3 loop reads CASSLAGGDTIYF. The DNA for the CDR3 is TGCGCCAGCAGCTTGGCCGGCGGGGACACCATATATTTT.

The chain is built from TRBV5-1 and TRBJ2-1; TRBD2 matches at 12 bases. V shed 2 bases and J 0 bases; nucleotides not matched to a gene: 3. Germline CDR1 SGHRS, CDR2 YFSETQ. This CDR3 region has 17 residues. CDR3 amino acids: CASSLGLAGSSYNEQFF. The CDR3 region has the DNA TGCGCCAGCAGCTTAGGACTAGCGGGGTCCTCCTACAATGAGCAGTTCTTC. The complete variable domain, with remaining parts taken from reference TRBV5-1 and TRBJ2-1, reads KAGVTQTPRYLIKTRGQQVTLSCSPISGHRSVSWYQQTPGQGLQFLFEYFSETQRNKGNFPGRFSGRQFSNSRSEMNVSTLELGDSALYLCASSLGLAGSSYNEQFFGPGTRLTVL.

The rearrangement links TRBV18 to TRBJ2-7; 8 positions match TRBD1. In germline, CDR1 is KGHSH, CDR2 LQKENI. The CDR3 length is 13 residues. V dropped 5 bases and J dropped 3; count of bases not matched to a gene: 3. CDR3 sequence: CASSIGTGYEQYF. The DNA for the CDR3 is TGTGCCAGCTCAATCGGGACAGGCTACGAGCAGTACTTC.

The V and J genes are TRBV7-9 and TRBJ1-4; D is ambiguous. The CDR3 length is 14 residues. The V end lost 3 bases, the J end lost 6 bases, and 11 bases lay between the germline ends. The germline CDR1 and CDR2 sequences are SEHNR and FQNEAQ (reference sequence). CDR3 sequence reads: CASSFPHRDEKLFF. In DNA, the CDR3 is TGTGCCAGCAGCTTCCCTCACCGTGATGAAAAACTGTTTTTT.

The CDR3 region is CASSSDERSNTEAFF. The CDR3, as DNA: TGTGCCAGCAGTTCCGATGAGAGGTCGAACACTGAAGCTTTCTTT. The chain joins TRBV6-6 to TRBJ1-1; unclear D gene. This CDR3 region has 15 residues. Trimming removed 4 bases from V and 1 base from J, with 13 bases in between. The germline V gene encodes CDR1 MNHNY and CDR2 SVGAGI (reference sequence).

CDR3 in amino acids: CASSTGQFYEQYF. DNA of the CDR3: TGTGCCAGCAGTACTGGACAGTTCTACGAGCAGTACTTC. This chain uses TRBV27 with TRBJ2-7, with a weak D call TRBD1 (6 bases). The length of the CDR3 is 13 residues. Germline CDR1 is MNHEY and CDR2 is SMNVEV (reference sequence). Trimming cost V 5 bases and J 3 bases, with 11 bases left between them.

The rearrangement links TRBV6-5 to TRBJ1-4; no reliable D call. The CDR3 is made up of 14 amino acids. V shed 5 bases and J shed 0 bases, with 7 bases lying between them. Per germline, CDR1 MNHEY and CDR2 SVGAGI. The CDR3 nucleotides read TGTGCCAGCAGTCGGGGAGCAACTAATGAAAAACTGTTTTTT. This sequence encodes CASSRGATNEKLFF.

This clone appeared once. The V gene is TRBV18, the J gene TRBJ1-1, with D maybe TRBD1 (5 bases). Trimming cost V 0 bases and J 0 bases, with 5 bases left between them. Germline loops: CDR1 KGHSH, CDR2 LQKENI. This CDR3 is 14 amino acids long. The CDR3 loop is CASSPPGVNTEAFF. Written as DNA, the CDR3 is TGTGCCAGCTCACCACCAGGGGTGAACACTGAAGCTTTCTTT.

The gene calls are TRBV11-2 and TRBJ1-1; D might be TRBD1 (5 bases). CDR3 size: 15 residues. The germline V and J ends were trimmed by 2 bases and 1 base, with 11 bases remaining between them. CDR1 is SGHAT, CDR2 FQNNGV, per germline. The CDR3 loop reads CASSLSGRGNTEAFF. The CDR3 DNA is TGTGCCAGCAGCTTATCCGGGAGGGGGAACACTGAAGCTTTCTTT.

This chain uses TRBV5-1 with TRBJ2-1; D is unclear. V was cut by 4 bases and J by 1 base, with 9 bases left in between. CDR1 and CDR2 from the germline V gene are SGHRS and YFSETQ. There are 14 residues in the CDR3. The DNA for the CDR3 is TGCGCCAGCAGCACCCCTAGTTCCTACAATGAGCAGTTCTTC. It specifies CASSTPSSYNEQFF.

This clone was counted a single time. CDR3 region: CASSQLRAGITETQYF. CDR3 coding DNA: TGCGCCAGCAGCCAATTGAGGGCGGGAATCACAGAGACCCAGTACTTC. The chain has TRBV4-1 and TRBJ2-5; possibly TRBD2 for D (6 bases). The CDR3 covers 16 residues. Per the germline V gene, CDR1 is MGHRA and CDR2 is YSYEKL. Trimming stripped 2 bases from V and 4 bases from J, with 17 bases between.

The chain employs TRBV7-2 and TRBJ1-5; TRBD1 agrees at 9 bases. J was trimmed by 6 bases and V by 3 bases; bases with no gene match: 6. The germline gives CDR1 SGHTA, CDR2 FQGNSA. The CDR3 consists of 15 residues. CDR3 protein: CASSFGQGFRQPQHF. CDR3 sequence (DNA): TGTGCCAGCAGCTTCGGACAGGGGTTTCGTCAGCCCCAGCATTTT.

V gene TRBV28 combines with J gene TRBJ1-1; 8 bases are shared with TRBD1. Germline V gene lookup returns CDR1 MDHEN and CDR2 SYDVKM. The trim removed 5 bases at V and 5 bases at J, leaving 7 bases unmatched. This CDR3 is built from 14 residues. This CDR3 reads CASSLENRGTEAFF. The CDR3 DNA is TGTGCCAGCAGTCTGGAAAACAGGGGGACTGAAGCTTTCTTT.

The V and J genes are TRBV6-6 and TRBJ1-5; D is perhaps TRBD1 (5 bases). The CDR3 runs to 15 residues. CDR1 and CDR2 from the germline V gene are MNHNY and SVGAGI (reference sequence). V was clipped by 2 bases and J by 5 bases, with 13 bases between them. DNA for the CDR3: TGTGCCAGCAGTTACGCACAGGCGGGGGATCAGCCCCAGCATTTT. Its translation is CASSYAQAGDQPQHF.

In regard to this clone: The conserved closing phenylalanine or tryptophan is absent in this CDR3, likely reflecting a read error. It is unclear where the CDR3 begins or ends on the DNA, so no DNA is shown, and the CDR3 is as TCRdb lists it. This chain joins TRBV11-3 and TRBJ2-7; the table's D call of TRBD2 was not tested on the DNA. A total of 11 residues make up the CDR3, ends included. In germline, CDR1 is SGHNT, CDR2 YENEEA. The CDR3 sequence is CASSLGSGDEI.

The chain uses TRBV19 and TRBJ1-4; no firm D call. The CDR3 contains 15 residues. V was shortened by 1 base and J by 0 bases, with 6 bases between the two germline ends. Looked up from germline, CDR1 is LNHDA and CDR2 is SQIVND (reference sequence). CDR3 in DNA: TGTGCCAGTAGTATAGCCGGAGCAACTAATGAAAAACTGTTTTTT. Translation gives CASSIAGATNEKLFF.

The chain employs TRBV5-1 and TRBJ1-5; tentatively, D is TRBD1 (5 bases). The germline V and J ends were trimmed by 4 bases and 3 bases, with 14 bases remaining between them. CDR3 length: 15 residues. The germline V gene has CDR1 SGHRS and CDR2 YFSETQ. The CDR3 DNA reads as TGCGCCAGCAGCCTCAGGGAAGGCTACAATCAGCCCCAGCATTTT. Translation gives CASSLREGYNQPQHF.

The chain employs TRBV5-4 and TRBJ2-7; TRBD2 is a possible D gene (6 bases). Germline lookup yields CDR1 SGHNT and CDR2 YYREEE (reference sequence). Trimming shortened V by 2 bases and J by 2 bases, and 14 bases separated the two germline ends. The CDR3 runs 15 residues. The DNA for the CDR3 is TGTGCCAGCAGCTTCGCTCCGGGAGAGACCTACGAGCAGTACTTC. The encoded protein is CASSFAPGETYEQYF.

The rearrangement links TRBV4-1 to TRBJ1-5; D is ambiguous. The germline CDR1 and CDR2 sequences are MGHRA and YSYEKL. This CDR3 contains 15 residues. Trimming removed 2 bases from V and 7 bases from J, with 15 bases in between. The chain's CDR3 is CASSQTLVARQPQHF. The CDR3 DNA sequence: TGCGCCAGCAGCCAAACTCTGGTGGCGAGGCAGCCCCAGCATTTT.

With regard to this clone: The sample contains more than one DNA sequence encoding this CDR3. This rearrangement joins TRBV10-3 to TRBJ1-5; D might be TRBD1 (5 bases). Trimming pared 6 bases from V and 2 bases from J, leaving 14 bases between. Germline lookup yields CDR1 ENHRY and CDR2 SYGVKD. This CDR3 is 15 amino acids long. CDR3 residues: CAIREGTGGNQPQHF. The CDR3 region has the DNA TGTGCCATCAGAGAGGGTACAGGAGGCAATCAGCCCCAGCATTTT.

The gene calls are TRBV5-1 and TRBJ2-7; tentative D call: TRBD1 (5 bases). Trimming cost V 0 bases and J 2 bases, with 12 bases left between them. This CDR3 has 15 residues. Germline CDR1 SGHRS, CDR2 YFSETQ. The CDR3 loop is CASSLARDGTYEQYF. CDR3 DNA sequence: TGCGCCAGCAGCTTGGCCAGGGATGGAACCTACGAGCAGTACTTC.

V gene TRBV4-1 combines with J gene TRBJ2-3; TRBD2 matches at 9 bases. The ends lost 1 base at V and 3 bases at J; junction bases unmatched: 8. The CDR3 consists of 17 residues. In germline, CDR1 is MGHRA, CDR2 YSYEKL. The CDR3 sequence: CASSQVPAGGETDTQYF. The DNA for the CDR3 is TGCGCCAGCAGCCAAGTACCAGCGGGAGGCGAAACAGATACGCAGTATTTT.

The chain joins TRBV9 to TRBJ2-7, with TRBD1 matching over 9 bases. The CDR3 covers 16 residues. Per germline, CDR1 SGDLS and CDR2 YYNGEE. V lost 4 bases, J lost 2 bases, and 10 bases stayed unmatched. The CDR3 is CASSPTGGEIPYEQYF. The CDR3 DNA is TGTGCCAGCAGCCCTACAGGGGGCGAAATCCCCTACGAGCAGTACTTC. The full variable domain, with the rest looked up from reference TRBV9 and TRBJ2-7, is DSGVTQTPKHLITATGQRVTLRCSPRSGDLSVYWYQQSLDQGLQFLIQYYNGEERAKGNILERFSAQQFPDLHSELNLSSLELGDSALYFCASSPTGGEIPYEQYFGPGTRLTVT.

V usage is TRBV12-2 and J usage is TRBJ1-4. TRBV12-2 has pseudogene status. The CDR3 consists of 18 residues. CDR3 in amino acids: CAGSGAHIRRLGCEKLFF. CDR3 bases: TGTGCAGGATCCGGGGCGCATATTAGAAGGCTCGGATGTGAAAAACTGTTTTTT.